This record looks at one TCR beta chain sequence and its context. Its antigen remains unidentified. The data were produced by immunoSEQ multiplex PCR, yet TCRdb's version contains in-frame clones alone and is incomplete. The sample lists fewer than 850,000 clones, about 97% occurring once. The sample comes from a study of shared clonotypes between healthy human individuals. Findings and caveats of the study: Sharing across four donors was highest in naive CD4 (around 5%) and lowest in memory CD8 (roughly 0.4%).

Germline CDR1 is SGHRS and CDR2 is YFSETQ. The V end lost 0 bases, the J end lost 6 bases, and 10 bases lay between the germline ends. The CDR3 extends over 14 amino acids. Terminally differentiated effector memory CD45RA+ cells were excluded by CCR7 positive selection of CD45RO-negative cells. This sequence joins TRBV5-1 and TRBJ2-1; D not certain. The sequenced sample consisted of naive CD8+ T cells sorted from blood. The sequence derives from a man between 25 and 39 years old in good health. The CDR3 loop reads CASSLVGWGNEQFF. The DNA of the CDR3 is TGCGCCAGCAGCTTGGTAGGGTGGGGCAATGAGCAGTTCTTC.